This TCR beta chain appears in the sequencing data of a study of blood T cell repertoires in COVID-19. V shed 5 bases and J shed 5 bases, with 9 bases lying between them. The CDR3 sequence is 13 residues long. Sequencing used immunoSEQ multiplex PCR; TCRdb keeps in-frame clones, though not all of them. The data contain 400,000 to 500,000 clones, roughly 90% of them seen just once; the ten biggest clones take up 1.8%. In this sample, this clone turned up once. The chain is built from TRBV12-3 or TRBV12-4 and TRBJ2-2, with a possible D match to TRBD2 (6 bases). This TCR came from a woman in her thirties or forties who had recovered from COVID-19. Sequencing input: PBMCs or T cells enriched from blood (not recorded which). CDR3 nucleotide sequence: TGTGCCAGCAGTCCGGGGGTAACCGGGGAGCTGTTTTTT. Its translation is CASSPGVTGELFF.